These T cell receptor beta chains were read from a single sample in a study of T cells in tuberculosis. Profiling relied on immunoSEQ multiplex PCR, and the TCRdb table lists in-frame clones only, not all of them. The sample lists under 35,000 clones, 90% to 95% seen once, with approximately 7% in the top ten. The sequencing here drew on PBMCs, taken at tuberculosis diagnosis. The receptors originated from an adult with tuberculosis. Some clones in this sample may be carry-over from other donors' samples. The CDR3 runs from the conserved cysteine through the conserved F or W. The D gene is left open where the match is weak. Size values are once, few and many counts, or a class for expanded clones, and some rows have none.

>TRBD1|-|TRBJ2-5|TRBV5-1
CASRYRGQQETQYF
TGCGCCAGCAGGTACAGGGGGCAACAAGAGACCCAGTACTTC
>TRBD1|-|TRBJ1-5|TRBV19
CASSIRTGMGNQPQHF
TGTGCCAGTAGTATAAGGACAGGGATGGGCAATCAGCCCCAGCATTTT
>-|once|TRBJ1-2|TRBV18
CASSPDSDYGYTF
TGTGCCAGCTCACCAGATAGCGACTATGGCTACACCTTC
>-|-|TRBJ1-2|TRBV10-3
CAITPHPGYGYTF
TGTGCCATTACCCCACACCCAGGGTATGGCTACACCTTC
>TRBD1|-|TRBJ1-1|TRBV5-1
CASSWSGGQNTEAFF
TGCGCCAGCAGCTGGTCAGGGGGCCAGAACACTGAAGCTTTCTTT
>-|-|TRBJ1-6|TRBV6-5
CASSWTAYNSPLHF
TGTGCCAGCAGTTGGACAGCCTATAATTCACCCCTCCACTTT
>TRBD1|-|TRBJ1-2|TRBV6-5
CASSPRQGYGYTF
TGTGCCAGCAGTCCGAGACAGGGATATGGCTACACCTTC
>-|medium-sized|TRBJ1-5|TRBV7-8
CASSQGIEQPQHF
TGTGCCAGCAGCCAGGGGATTGAACAGCCCCAGCATTTT
>-|-|TRBJ2-2|TRBV18
CASSPQGANTGELFF
TGTGCCAGCTCACCACAGGGAGCGAACACCGGGGAGCTGTTTTTT
>TRBD1|-|TRBJ1-2|TRBV16
CASSQGDRVRYGYTF
TGTGCCAGCAGCCAAGGGGACAGGGTGCGTTATGGCTACACCTTC
>-|-|TRBJ2-6|TRBV19
CASSDAGPSGANVLTF
TGTGCCAGTAGTGATGCAGGCCCCTCTGGGGCCAACGTCCTGACTTTC
>TRBD1|-|TRBJ1-1|TRBV6-5
CASSVRGTEAFF
TGTGCCAGCAGTGTCAGGGGGACTGAAGCTTTCTTT
>TRBD1|-|TRBJ1-2|TRBV7-3
CASSPGQDYGYTF
TGTGCCAGCAGCCCGGGACAGGACTATGGCTACACCTTC
>-|-|TRBJ1-2|TRBV30
CAWKGLNYGYTF
TGTGCCTGGAAGGGGCTCAACTATGGCTACACCTTC
>-|-|TRBJ2-3|TRBV29-1
CSVATGQNTDTQYF
TGCAGCGTTGCGACGGGACAAAACACAGATACGCAGTATTTT
>TRBD2|few|TRBJ2-7|TRBV11-2
CASGLAGASYEQYF
TGTGCCAGCGGACTAGCGGGGGCCTCCTACGAGCAGTACTTC
>TRBD2|once|TRBJ2-1|TRBV2
CASSVGAGLAGVNEQFF
TGTGCCAGCAGTGTTGGTGCTGGACTAGCGGGGGTCAATGAGCAGTTCTTC
>-|-|TRBJ2-7|TRBV7-9
CASSPGGVYEQYF
TGTGCCAGCAGCCCCGGCGGGGTTTACGAGCAGTACTTC
>-|-|TRBJ1-2|TRBV19
CASRQGGGYTF
TGTGCCAGTAGGCAGGGCGGTGGCTACACCTTC
>-|-|TRBJ2-2|TRBV12-5
CASGLGGHTNTGELFF
TGTGCTAGTGGTTTAGGCGGACATACGAACACCGGGGAGCTGTTTTTT
>TRBD1|-|TRBJ1-6|TRBV7-9
CASSLLLTGGNSPLHF
TGTGCCAGCAGCTTACTCCTGACAGGGGGGAATTCACCCCTCCACTTT
>-|few|TRBJ2-7|TRBV20-1
CSARLVGEQYF
TGCAGTGCGAGACTAGTGGGCGAGCAGTACTTC
>-|-|TRBJ2-2|TRBV7-6
CASSLGTYNTGELFF
TGTGCCAGCAGCTTAGGAACTTATAACACCGGGGAGCTGTTTTTT
>TRBD1|-|TRBJ2-7|TRBV19
CASSRTGGYEQYF
TGTGCCAGTAGTAGGACAGGGGGCTACGAGCAGTACTTC
>TRBD1|-|TRBJ2-7|TRBV6-5
CASRWDRNVYEQYF
TGTGCCAGCCGATGGGACAGGAACGTCTACGAGCAGTACTTC
>TRBD1|-|TRBJ2-2|TRBV11-2
CASSLWTGGSDGELFF
TGTGCCAGCAGCTTGTGGACAGGGGGCTCGGACGGGGAGCTGTTTTTT
>TRBD1|few|TRBJ1-5|TRBV2
CASSEGQGARYQPQHF
TGTGCCAGCAGTGAAGGCCAGGGGGCGCGGTATCAGCCCCAGCATTTT
>-|once|TRBJ1-1|TRBV5-6
CASSLSLSLNTEAFF
TGTGCCAGCAGCTTGTCTCTGAGCCTGAACACTGAAGCTTTCTTT
>-|once|TRBJ1-3|TRBV19
CASSIVSSGNTIYF
TGTGCCAGTAGTATAGTGAGCTCTGGAAACACCATATATTTT
>TRBD1|-|TRBJ2-5|TRBV5-4
CASSLQGAGETQYF
TGTGCCAGCAGCTTACAGGGGGCTGGCGAGACCCAGTACTTC
>TRBD1|-|TRBJ1-2|TRBV19
CASTLGDRGSYGYTF
TGTGCCAGTACCCTAGGGGACAGGGGTTCCTATGGCTACACCTTC
>TRBD2|-|TRBJ2-1|TRBV7-6
CASSLVAGGLSYNEQFF
TGTGCCAGCAGCTTAGTAGCGGGGGGGCTCTCCTACAATGAGCAGTTCTTC
>-|-|TRBJ1-1|TRBV19
CASKKDSGTEAFF
TGTGCCAGTAAGAAGGATTCGGGGACTGAAGCTTTCTTT
>-|-|TRBJ1-1|TRBV5-1
CASSLLTKMNTEAFF
TGCGCCAGCAGCTTGCTGACAAAGATGAACACTGAAGCTTTCTTT
>-|few|TRBJ1-5|TRBV27
CASSLTGSWPQHF
TGTGCCAGCAGTTTAACGGGGAGTTGGCCCCAGCATTTT
>TRBD2|-|TRBJ2-1|TRBV2
CASRDSGGSYNEQFF
TGTGCCAGCAGGGATAGCGGGGGGTCCTACAATGAGCAGTTCTTC
>TRBD1|-|TRBJ2-6|TRBV2
CASSGPPGQGFSGANVLTF
TGTGCCAGCAGTGGGCCCCCGGGACAGGGGTTTTCTGGGGCCAACGTCCTGACTTTC
>TRBD1|-|TRBJ1-2|TRBV10-3
CAISWDSNSNYGYTF
TGTGCCATCAGTTGGGACAGCAACTCTAACTATGGCTACACCTTC
>-|-|TRBJ2-7|TRBV20-1
CSARDFDEQYF
TGCAGTGCTAGAGACTTCGACGAGCAGTACTTC
>-|-|TRBJ1-1|TRBV19
CASRGYTEAFF
TGTGCCAGTCGGGGGTACACTGAAGCTTTCTTT
>-|-|TRBJ2-7|TRBV6-6
CASSYSLSSYEQYF
TGTGCCAGCAGTTACTCTCTAAGCTCCTACGAGCAGTACTTC
>TRBD1|-|TRBJ2-1|TRBV11-2
CASSSQTGGEQFF
TGTGCCAGCAGCTCGCAGACAGGGGGCGAGCAGTTCTTC
>-|-|TRBJ1-1|TRBV11-2
CASSLVRDKNTEAFF
TGTGCCAGCAGCTTAGTGCGCGACAAGAACACTGAAGCTTTCTTT
>TRBD1|few|TRBJ1-1|TRBV30
CAWSVRTGMNTEAFF
TGTGCCTGGAGTGTTCGGACAGGAATGAACACTGAAGCTTTCTTT
>-|-|TRBJ1-1|TRBV5-6
CASSLGSQGGRNTEAFF
TGTGCCAGCAGCCTGGGGTCTCAGGGCGGGAGGAACACTGAAGCTTTCTTT
>-|-|TRBJ1-1|TRBV27
CASSLSAGLMNTEAFF
TGTGCCAGCAGTTTATCAGCAGGGTTGATGAACACTGAAGCTTTCTTT
>-|-|TRBJ1-4|TRBV18
CASSPSRAANEKLFF
TGTGCCAGCTCACCATCCAGGGCGGCTAATGAAAAACTGTTTTTT
>TRBD2|-|TRBJ2-1|TRBV19
CASTKRGTNRDEQFF
TGTGCCAGTACGAAGCGGGGGACAAATAGGGACGAGCAGTTCTTC
>TRBD1|-|TRBJ2-2|TRBV9
CASSAPGQGTGELFF
TGTGCCAGCAGCGCGCCGGGACAGGGGACCGGGGAGCTGTTTTTT
>TRBD2|-|TRBJ2-3|TRBV29-1
CSVEGLAGGTDTQYF
TGCAGCGTCGAGGGACTAGCGGGGGGCACAGATACGCAGTATTTT
>-|-|TRBJ1-2|TRBV29-1
CSVVSGAIRGYTF
TGCAGCGTTGTTTCTGGGGCCATACGTGGCTACACCTTC
>-|-|TRBJ1-2|TRBV6-5
CASSYRGFGYTF
TGTGCCAGCAGTTACCGGGGGTTTGGCTACACCTTC
>-|once|TRBJ1-4|TRBV18
CASSPAQFPTNEKLFF
TGTGCCAGCTCACCAGCACAGTTCCCAACTAATGAAAAACTGTTTTTT